This T cell receptor beta chain was sequenced during a study of beta chain features in type 1 diabetes. In the study overall: Across the samples, over 85 million sorted cells were examined in total. Study-wide findings and caveats: In comparison with healthy donors, patients had naive, central memory and Treg TCRB repertoires that appeared more similar.

Every bit of the isolated RNA underwent reverse transcription, so sequencing read expressed TCRB transcripts. The data were produced by immunoSEQ multiplex PCR, yet TCRdb's version contains in-frame clones alone and is incomplete. The sample lists fewer than 500,000 clones, approximately 14% seen once, with approximately 0.038% in the top ten. CDR3 length: 14 amino acids. With 2 bases removed from V and 3 bases from J, the gap between germline ends came to 9 bases. From germline, CDR1 is MNHEY and CDR2 SVGAGI. This clone was counted a few times. Its specificity is unknown. The sample was naive CD4+ T cells from blood. The receptor comes from a man in his thirties or forties in good health. This sequence joins TRBV6-5 and TRBJ2-3; no clear D gene. CDR3 nucleotides: TGTGCCAGCAGTTACGGGTTCAGAACAGATACGCAGTATTTT. Protein: CASSYGFRTDTQYF.